This T cell receptor beta chain was captured by sequencing in a study of cytotoxic CD8 clonotypes in ibrutinib-treated CLL. The study, taken as a whole, reports: Contraction or stability on treatment characterized the public clonotypes, which were uncommon.

Points on this clone: Its antigen is unidentified.

Produced via immunoSEQ multiplex PCR; TCRdb's table is partial and in-frame only. The sample carries some 70,000 clones, 75% to 95% recorded once. Source: PBMCs, taken after 12 months of ibrutinib treatment. The TCR originated in a human donor with chronic lymphocytic leukemia.

In DNA, the CDR3 is TGTGCCAGCACCCCGGGACAGTTCTATGGCTACACCTTC. This codes for CASTPGQFYGYTF. The J gene is TRBJ1-2, the V gene TRBV6-6; 7 positions agree with TRBD1. The CDR3 sequence is 13 residues long. Germline V lookup: CDR1 MNHNY, CDR2 SVGAGI (reference sequence). The V and J ends lost 7 bases and 4 bases, in that order; junction bases with no gene match: 6.